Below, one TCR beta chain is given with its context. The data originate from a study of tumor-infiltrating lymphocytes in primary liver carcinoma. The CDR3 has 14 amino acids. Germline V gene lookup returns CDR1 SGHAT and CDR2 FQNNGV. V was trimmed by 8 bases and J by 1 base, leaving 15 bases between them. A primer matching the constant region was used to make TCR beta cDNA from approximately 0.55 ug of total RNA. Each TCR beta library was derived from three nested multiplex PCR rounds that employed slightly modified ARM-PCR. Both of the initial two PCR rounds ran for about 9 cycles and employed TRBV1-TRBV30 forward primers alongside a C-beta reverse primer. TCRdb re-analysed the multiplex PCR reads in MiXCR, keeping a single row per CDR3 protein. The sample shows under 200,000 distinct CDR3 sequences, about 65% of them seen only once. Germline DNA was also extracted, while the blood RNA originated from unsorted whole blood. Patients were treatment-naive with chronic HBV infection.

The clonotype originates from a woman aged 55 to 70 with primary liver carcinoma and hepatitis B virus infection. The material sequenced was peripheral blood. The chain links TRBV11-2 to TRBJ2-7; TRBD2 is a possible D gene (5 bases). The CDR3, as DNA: TGTGCCAGCCATGACCGGGATTCATCCTACGAGCAGTACTTC. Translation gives CASHDRDSSYEQYF.